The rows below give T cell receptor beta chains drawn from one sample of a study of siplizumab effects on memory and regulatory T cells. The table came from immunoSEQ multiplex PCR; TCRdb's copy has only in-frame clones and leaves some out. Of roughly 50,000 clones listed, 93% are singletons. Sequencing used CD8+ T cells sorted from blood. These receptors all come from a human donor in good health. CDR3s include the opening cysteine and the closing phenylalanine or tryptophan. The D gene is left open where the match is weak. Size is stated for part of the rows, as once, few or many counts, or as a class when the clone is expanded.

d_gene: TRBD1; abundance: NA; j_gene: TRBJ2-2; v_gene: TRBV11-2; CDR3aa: CASSKQGSGELFF; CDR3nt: TGTGCCAGCAGCAAACAGGGGTCCGGGGAGCTGTTTTTT
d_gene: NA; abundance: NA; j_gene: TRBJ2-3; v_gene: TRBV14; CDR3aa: CASSQVEGVVTDTQYF; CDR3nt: TGTGCCAGCAGCCAAGTGGAGGGGGTAGTAACAGATACGCAGTATTTT
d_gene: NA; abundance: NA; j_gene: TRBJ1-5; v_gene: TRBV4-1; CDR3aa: CASSQDYGQPQHF; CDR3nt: TGCGCCAGCAGCCAAGATTACGGTCAGCCCCAGCATTTT
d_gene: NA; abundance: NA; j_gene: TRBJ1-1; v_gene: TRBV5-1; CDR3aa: CASSLTGNTEAFF; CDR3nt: TGCGCCAGCAGCTTGACTGGGAACACTGAAGCTTTCTTT
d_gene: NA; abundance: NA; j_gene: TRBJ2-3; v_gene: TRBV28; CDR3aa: CASRPWAVTDTQYF; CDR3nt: TGTGCCAGCAGGCCCTGGGCGGTTACAGATACGCAGTATTTT
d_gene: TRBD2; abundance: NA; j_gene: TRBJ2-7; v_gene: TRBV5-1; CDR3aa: CASSLFPGGPYEQYF; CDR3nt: TGCGCCAGCAGCTTGTTCCCGGGAGGGCCCTACGAGCAGTACTTC
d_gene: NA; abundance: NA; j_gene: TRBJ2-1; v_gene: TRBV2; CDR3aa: CASSERADPPLNEQFF; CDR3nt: TGTGCCAGCAGTGAAAGGGCTGATCCCCCCCTGAATGAGCAGTTCTTC
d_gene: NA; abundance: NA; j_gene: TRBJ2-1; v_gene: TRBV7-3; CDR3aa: CASSLIGTNYNEQFF; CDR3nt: TGTGCCAGCAGCTTAATAGGGACCAACTACAATGAGCAGTTCTTC
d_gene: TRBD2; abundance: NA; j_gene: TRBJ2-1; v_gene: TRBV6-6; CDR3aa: CASSYSAGDEQFF; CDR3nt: TGTGCCAGCAGTTACTCCGCGGGGGACGAGCAGTTCTTC
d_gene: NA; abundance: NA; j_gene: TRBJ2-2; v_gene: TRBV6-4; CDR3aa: CASSDGRNTGELFF; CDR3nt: TGTGCCAGCAGTGACGGGAGGAACACCGGGGAGCTGTTTTTT
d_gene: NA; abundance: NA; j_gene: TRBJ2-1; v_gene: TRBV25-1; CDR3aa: CASSEWGSDAYNEQFF; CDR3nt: TGTGCCAGCAGTGAATGGGGTAGCGACGCCTACAATGAGCAGTTCTTC
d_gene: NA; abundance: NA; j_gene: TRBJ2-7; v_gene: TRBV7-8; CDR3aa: CASRGFREYEQYF; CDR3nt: TGTGCCAGCAGGGGATTCCGGGAATACGAGCAGTACTTC
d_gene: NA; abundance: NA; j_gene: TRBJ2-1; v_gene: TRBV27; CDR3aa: CASSSPGTHNEQFF; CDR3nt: TGTGCCAGCAGTTCCCCCGGGACTCACAATGAGCAGTTCTTC
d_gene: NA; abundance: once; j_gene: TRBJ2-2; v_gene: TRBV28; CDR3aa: CASSELANTGELFF; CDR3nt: TGTGCCAGCAGTGAACTAGCGAACACCGGGGAGCTGTTTTTT
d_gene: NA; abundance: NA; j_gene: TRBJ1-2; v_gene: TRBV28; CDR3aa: CASSQRGLGGYTF; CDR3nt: TGTGCCAGCAGTCAGAGAGGGTTGGGGGGCTACACCTTC
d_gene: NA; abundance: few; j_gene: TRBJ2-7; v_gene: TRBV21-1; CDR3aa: CASSKGGVQYF; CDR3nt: TGTGCCAGCAGCAAGGGTGGAGTGCAGTACTTC
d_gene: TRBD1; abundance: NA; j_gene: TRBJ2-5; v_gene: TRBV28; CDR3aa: CASSRDRGHQETQYF; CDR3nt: TGTGCCAGCAGCCGGGACAGGGGGCACCAAGAGACCCAGTACTTC
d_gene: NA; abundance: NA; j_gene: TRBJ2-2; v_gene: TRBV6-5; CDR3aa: CASSLQGNTGELFF; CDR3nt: TGTGCCAGCAGTCTACAGGGGAACACCGGGGAGCTGTTTTTT
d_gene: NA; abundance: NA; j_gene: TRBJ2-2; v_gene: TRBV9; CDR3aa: CASSAEGTGELFF; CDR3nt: TGTGCCAGCAGCGCCGAGGGCACCGGGGAGCTGTTTTTT
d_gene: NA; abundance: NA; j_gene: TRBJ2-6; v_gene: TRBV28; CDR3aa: CASSLNGGSGANVLTF; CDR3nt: TGTGCCAGCAGTCTTAACGGGGGCTCTGGGGCCAACGTCCTGACTTTC